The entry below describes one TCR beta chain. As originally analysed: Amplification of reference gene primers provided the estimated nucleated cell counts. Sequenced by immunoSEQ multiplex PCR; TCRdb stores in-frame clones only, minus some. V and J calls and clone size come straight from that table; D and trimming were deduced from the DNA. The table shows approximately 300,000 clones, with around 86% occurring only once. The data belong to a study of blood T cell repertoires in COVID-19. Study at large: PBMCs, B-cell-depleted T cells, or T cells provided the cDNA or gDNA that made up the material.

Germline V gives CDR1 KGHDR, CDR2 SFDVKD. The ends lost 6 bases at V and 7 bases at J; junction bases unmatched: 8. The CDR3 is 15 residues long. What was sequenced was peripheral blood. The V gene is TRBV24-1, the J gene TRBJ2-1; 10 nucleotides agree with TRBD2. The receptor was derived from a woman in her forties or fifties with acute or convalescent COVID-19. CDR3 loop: CATSNPSGSSNEQFF. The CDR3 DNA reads TGTGCCACCAGTAACCCTAGCGGGAGTAGTAATGAGCAGTTCTTC.